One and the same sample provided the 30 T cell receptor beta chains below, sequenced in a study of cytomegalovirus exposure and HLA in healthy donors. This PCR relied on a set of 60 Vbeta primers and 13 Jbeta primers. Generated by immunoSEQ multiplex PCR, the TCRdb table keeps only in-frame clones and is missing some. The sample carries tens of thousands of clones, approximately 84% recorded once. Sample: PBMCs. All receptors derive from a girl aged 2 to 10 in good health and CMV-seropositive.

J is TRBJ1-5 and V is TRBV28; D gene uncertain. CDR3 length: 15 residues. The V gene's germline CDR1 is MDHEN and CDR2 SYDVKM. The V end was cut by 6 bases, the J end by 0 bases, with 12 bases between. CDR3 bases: TGTGCCAGCAGGTCTCGGGGTAATAGCAATCAGCCCCAGCATTTT. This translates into CASRSRGNSNQPQHF.

The CDR3 spells CASSPWTSGGFIDTQYF. Here the CDR3 DNA reads TGTGCCAGCTCACCTTGGACTAGCGGGGGATTCATAGATACGCAGTATTTT. The chain employs TRBV18 and TRBJ2-3, with 13 bases fitting TRBD2. The germline V gene encodes CDR1 KGHSH and CDR2 LQKENI. The CDR3 runs 17 residues. The V gene end was trimmed by 3 bases and the J gene end by 5 bases; junction bases not matched to a gene: 8.

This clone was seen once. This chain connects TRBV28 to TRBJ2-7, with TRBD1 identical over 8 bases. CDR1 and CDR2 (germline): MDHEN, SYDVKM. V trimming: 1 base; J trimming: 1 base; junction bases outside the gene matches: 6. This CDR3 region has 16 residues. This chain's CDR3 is CASSLSAGQGSYEQYF. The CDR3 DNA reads TGTGCCAGCAGTTTATCCGCCGGACAGGGTTCCTACGAGCAGTACTTC.

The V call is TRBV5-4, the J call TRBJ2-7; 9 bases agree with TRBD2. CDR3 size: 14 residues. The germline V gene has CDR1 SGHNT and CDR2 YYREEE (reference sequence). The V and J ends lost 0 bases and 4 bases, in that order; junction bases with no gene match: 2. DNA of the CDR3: TGTGCCAGCAGCTTGGGCGGGAGGGTATACGAGCAGTACTTC. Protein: CASSLGGRVYEQYF.

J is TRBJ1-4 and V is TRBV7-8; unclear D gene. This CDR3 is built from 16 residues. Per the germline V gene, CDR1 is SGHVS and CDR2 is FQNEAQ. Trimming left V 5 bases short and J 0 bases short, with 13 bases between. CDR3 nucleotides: TGTGCCAGCAGCCCGACACCCGGGACAACTAATGAAAAACTGTTTTTT. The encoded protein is CASSPTPGTTNEKLFF.

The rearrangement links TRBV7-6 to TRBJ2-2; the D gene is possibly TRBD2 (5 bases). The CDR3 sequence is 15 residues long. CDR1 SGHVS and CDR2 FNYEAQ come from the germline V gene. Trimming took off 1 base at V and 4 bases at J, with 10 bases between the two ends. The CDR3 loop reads CASSLGLEGTGELFF. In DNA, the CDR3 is TGTGCCAGCAGCTTAGGCCTAGAGGGCACCGGGGAGCTGTTTTTT.

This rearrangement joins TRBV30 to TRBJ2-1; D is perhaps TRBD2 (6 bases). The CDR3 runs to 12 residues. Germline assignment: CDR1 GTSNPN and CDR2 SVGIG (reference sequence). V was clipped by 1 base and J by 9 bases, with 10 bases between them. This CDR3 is CAWSAPEGEQFF. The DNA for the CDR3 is TGTGCCTGGAGTGCCCCGGAGGGTGAGCAGTTCTTC. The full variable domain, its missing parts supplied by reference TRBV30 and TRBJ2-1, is SQTIHQWPATLVQPVGSPLSLECTVEGTSNPNLYWYRQAAGRGLQLLFYSVGIGQISSEVPQNLSASRPQDRQFILSSKKLLLSDSGFYLCAWSAPEGEQFFGPGTRLTVL.

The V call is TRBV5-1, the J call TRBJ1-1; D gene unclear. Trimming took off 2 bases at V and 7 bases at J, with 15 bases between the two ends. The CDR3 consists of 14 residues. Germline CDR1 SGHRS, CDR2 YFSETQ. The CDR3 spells CASSFDGRGDEAFF. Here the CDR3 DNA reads TGCGCCAGCAGCTTTGATGGGCGGGGTGATGAAGCTTTCTTT.

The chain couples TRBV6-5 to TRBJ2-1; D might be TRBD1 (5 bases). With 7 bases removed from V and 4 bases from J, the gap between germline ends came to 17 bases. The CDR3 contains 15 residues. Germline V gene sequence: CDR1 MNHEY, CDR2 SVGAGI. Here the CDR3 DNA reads TGTGCCAGCACCCAAGGGGCAGAGTCTTACAATGAGCAGTTCTTC. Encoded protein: CASTQGAESYNEQFF.

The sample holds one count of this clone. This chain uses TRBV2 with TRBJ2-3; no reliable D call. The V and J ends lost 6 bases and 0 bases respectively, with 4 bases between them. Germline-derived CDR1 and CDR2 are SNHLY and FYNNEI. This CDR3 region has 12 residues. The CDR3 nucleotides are TGTGCCAGCAGCCTTAGCACAGATACGCAGTATTTT. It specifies CASSLSTDTQYF.

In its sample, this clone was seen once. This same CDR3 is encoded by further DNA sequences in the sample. CDR3 nucleotide sequence: TGTGCCTGGAGTGGGCTAGCGGGCACAGATACGCAGTATTTT. The encoded protein is CAWSGLAGTDTQYF. The V and J genes are TRBV30 and TRBJ2-3; TRBD2 matches at 7 bases. Germline V gene data show CDR1 as GTSNPN and CDR2 as SVGIG (reference sequence). V was clipped by 1 base and J by 1 base; unmatched bases: 2. This CDR3 comprises 14 residues. The full variable domain, its missing parts supplied by reference TRBV30 and TRBJ2-3, is SQTIHQWPATLVQPVGSPLSLECTVEGTSNPNLYWYRQAAGRGLQLLFYSVGIGQISSEVPQNLSASRPQDRQFILSSKKLLLSDSGFYLCAWSGLAGTDTQYFGPGTRLTVL.

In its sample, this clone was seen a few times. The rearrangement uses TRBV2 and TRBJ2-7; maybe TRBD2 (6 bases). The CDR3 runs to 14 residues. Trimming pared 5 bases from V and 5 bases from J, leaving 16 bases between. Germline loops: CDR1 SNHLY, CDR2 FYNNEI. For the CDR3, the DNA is TGTGCCAGCAGTTCTCCGACTAGACCGGACGAGCAGTACTTC. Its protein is CASSSPTRPDEQYF.

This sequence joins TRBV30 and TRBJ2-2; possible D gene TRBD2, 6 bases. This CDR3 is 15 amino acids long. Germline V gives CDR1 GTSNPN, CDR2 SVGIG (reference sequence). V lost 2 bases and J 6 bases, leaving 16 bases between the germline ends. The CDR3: CAWSPRSGLSGELFF. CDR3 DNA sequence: TGTGCCTGGAGTCCTCGTAGCGGTTTGTCCGGGGAGCTGTTTTTT. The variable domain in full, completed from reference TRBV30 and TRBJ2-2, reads SQTIHQWPATLVQPVGSPLSLECTVEGTSNPNLYWYRQAAGRGLQLLFYSVGIGQISSEVPQNLSASRPQDRQFILSSKKLLLSDSGFYLCAWSPRSGLSGELFFGEGSRLTVL.

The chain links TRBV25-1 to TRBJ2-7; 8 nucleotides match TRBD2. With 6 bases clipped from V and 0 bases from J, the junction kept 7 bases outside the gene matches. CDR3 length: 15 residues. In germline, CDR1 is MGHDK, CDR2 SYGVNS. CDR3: CASSRRGLASYEQYF. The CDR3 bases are TGTGCCAGCAGCCGACGCGGACTAGCCTCCTACGAGCAGTACTTC.

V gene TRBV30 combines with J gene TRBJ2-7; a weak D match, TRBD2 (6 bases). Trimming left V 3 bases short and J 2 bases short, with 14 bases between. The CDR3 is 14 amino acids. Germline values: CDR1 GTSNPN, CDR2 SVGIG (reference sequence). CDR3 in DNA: TGTGCCTGGAGGAGCGGGCGAGGCACCTACGAGCAGTACTTC. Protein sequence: CAWRSGRGTYEQYF.

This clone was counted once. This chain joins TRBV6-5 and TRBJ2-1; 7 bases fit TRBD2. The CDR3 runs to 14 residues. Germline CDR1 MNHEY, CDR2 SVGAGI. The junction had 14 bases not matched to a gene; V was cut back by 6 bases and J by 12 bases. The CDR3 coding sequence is TGTGCCAGCAGCCCGGAGGCGTCCGGCGGGGGGCAGTTCTTC. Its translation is CASSPEASGGGQFF.

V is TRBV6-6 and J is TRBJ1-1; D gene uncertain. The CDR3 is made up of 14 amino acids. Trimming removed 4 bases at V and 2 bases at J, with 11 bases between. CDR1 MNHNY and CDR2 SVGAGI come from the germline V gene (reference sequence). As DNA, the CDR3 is TGTGCCAGCAGTTTTTCGGGTACTAACACTGAAGCTTTCTTT. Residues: CASSFSGTNTEAFF.

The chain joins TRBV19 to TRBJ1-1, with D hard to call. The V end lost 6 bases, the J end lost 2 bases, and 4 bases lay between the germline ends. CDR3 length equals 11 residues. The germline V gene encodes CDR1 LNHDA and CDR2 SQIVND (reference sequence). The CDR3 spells CASRGNTEAFF. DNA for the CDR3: TGTGCCAGTAGGGGCAACACTGAAGCTTTCTTT.

CDR3 bases: TGTGCCAGCAGCGTTCTAGGGGCAGCCTCCTACAATGAGCAGTTCTTC. It yields the protein CASSVLGAASYNEQFF. The chain has TRBV9 and TRBJ2-1; a possible D gene is TRBD1 (5 bases). The CDR3 is 16 amino acids. The V end lost 2 bases, the J end lost 0 bases, and 12 bases lay between the germline ends. Germline V CDR1 and CDR2: SGDLS, YYNGEE.

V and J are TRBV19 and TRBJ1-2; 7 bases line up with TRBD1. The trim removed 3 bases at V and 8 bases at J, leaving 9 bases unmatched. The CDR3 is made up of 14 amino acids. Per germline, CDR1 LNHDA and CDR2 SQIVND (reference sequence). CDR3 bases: TGTGCCAGTAGTATTATCGGGACAGCACAAGGCTACACCTTC. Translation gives CASSIIGTAQGYTF.

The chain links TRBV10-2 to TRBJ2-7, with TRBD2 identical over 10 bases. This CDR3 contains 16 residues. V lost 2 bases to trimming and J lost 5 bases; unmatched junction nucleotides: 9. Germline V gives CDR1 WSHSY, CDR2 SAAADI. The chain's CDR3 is CASSEKPAGGLNEQYF. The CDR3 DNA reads TGCGCCAGCAGTGAGAAGCCAGCGGGAGGGCTAAACGAGCAGTACTTC.

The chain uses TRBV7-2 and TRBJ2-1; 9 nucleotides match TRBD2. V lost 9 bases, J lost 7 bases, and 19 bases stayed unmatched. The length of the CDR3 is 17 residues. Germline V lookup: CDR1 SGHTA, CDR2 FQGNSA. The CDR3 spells CASNFWIERGDRNEQFF. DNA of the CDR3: TGTGCCAGTAACTTCTGGATTGAGCGGGGGGATCGGAATGAGCAGTTCTTC.

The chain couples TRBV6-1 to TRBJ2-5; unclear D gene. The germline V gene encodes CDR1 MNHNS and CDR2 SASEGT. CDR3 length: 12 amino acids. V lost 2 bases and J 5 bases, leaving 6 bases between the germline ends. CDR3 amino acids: CASSEWAETQYF. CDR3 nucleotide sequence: TGTGCCAGCAGTGAATGGGCGGAGACCCAGTACTTC.

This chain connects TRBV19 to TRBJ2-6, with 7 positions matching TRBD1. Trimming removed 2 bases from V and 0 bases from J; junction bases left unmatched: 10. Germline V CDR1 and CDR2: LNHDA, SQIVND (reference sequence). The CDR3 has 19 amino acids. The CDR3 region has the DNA TGTGCCAGTAGTATACTACAGGGGACCCTTCTCTCTGGGGCCAACGTCCTGACTTTC. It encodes CASSILQGTLLSGANVLTF.

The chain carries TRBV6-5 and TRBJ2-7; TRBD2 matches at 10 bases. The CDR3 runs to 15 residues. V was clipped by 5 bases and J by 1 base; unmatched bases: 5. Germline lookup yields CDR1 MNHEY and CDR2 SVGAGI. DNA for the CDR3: TGTGCCAGCAGTCAACTAGCGGGGAGTTCCTACGAGCAGTACTTC. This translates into CASSQLAGSSYEQYF.

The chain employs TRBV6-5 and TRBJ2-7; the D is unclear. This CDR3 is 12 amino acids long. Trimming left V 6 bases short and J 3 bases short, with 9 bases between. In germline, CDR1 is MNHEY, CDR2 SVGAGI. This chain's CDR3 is CASSPGFYEQYF. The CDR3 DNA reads TGTGCCAGCAGCCCCGGGTTCTACGAGCAGTACTTC.

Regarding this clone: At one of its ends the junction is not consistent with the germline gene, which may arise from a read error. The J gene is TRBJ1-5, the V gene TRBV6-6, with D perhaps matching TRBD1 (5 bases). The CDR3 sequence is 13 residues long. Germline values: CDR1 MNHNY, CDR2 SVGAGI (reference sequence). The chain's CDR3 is CATLRGSGQPQNF. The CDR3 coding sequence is TGTGCCACGCTTCGGGGGTCAGGTCAGCCCCAGAATTTT.

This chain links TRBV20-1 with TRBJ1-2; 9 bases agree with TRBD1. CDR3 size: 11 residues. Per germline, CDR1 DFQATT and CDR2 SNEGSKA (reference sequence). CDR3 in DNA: TGCAGCGAGTCGGGACAGGGTAGCAACACCTTC. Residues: CSESGQGSNTF.

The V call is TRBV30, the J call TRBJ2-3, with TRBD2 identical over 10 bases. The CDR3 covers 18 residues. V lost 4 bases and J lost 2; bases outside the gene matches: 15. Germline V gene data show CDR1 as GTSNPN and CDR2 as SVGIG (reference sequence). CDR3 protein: CAWNDSKPGLAYTDTQYF. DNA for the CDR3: TGTGCCTGGAATGACAGTAAGCCGGGACTAGCGTACACAGATACGCAGTATTTT.

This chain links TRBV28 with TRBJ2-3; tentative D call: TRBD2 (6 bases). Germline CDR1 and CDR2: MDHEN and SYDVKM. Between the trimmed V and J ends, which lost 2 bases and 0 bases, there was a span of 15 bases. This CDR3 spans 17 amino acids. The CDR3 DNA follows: TGTGCCAGCAGTTTAGGAGTTAGCGGAACTAGCACAGATACGCAGTATTTT. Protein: CASSLGVSGTSTDTQYF.